This TCR beta chain was sequenced in a study of CD8 T cells in Susac syndrome. cDNA came from roughly 0.53 to 1 ug RNA primed by random hexamers. One entry per CDR3 protein, called by TCRdb with MiXCR from the immunoSEQ multiplex PCR reads. Seen here are 53,000 or so distinct CDR3 sequences, under 95% observed once, and the top ten hold almost 0.55%. V lost 4 bases to trimming and J lost 9 bases; unmatched junction nucleotides: 9. The CDR3 spans 14 residues. Germline V CDR1 and CDR2: SQVTM, ANQGSEA. Sequencing input: CD8+ T cells from PBMCs. J is TRBJ2-1 and V is TRBV29-1; TRBD2 matches 10 bases. This clonotype was sampled from a human donor in good health. CDR3 residues: CSVGFLAGVIEQFF. The CDR3 DNA reads as TGCAGCGTTGGTTTCCTAGCGGGGGTTATTGAGCAGTTCTTC.